A single sample is the source of the 30 T cell receptor beta chains below, sequenced in a study of T cells in Graves' hyperthyroidism and ophthalmopathy. RNA transcripts were the template for amplifying TCR beta CDR3 regions. Primed by the HTBI set, a first-round RT-PCR was run on the TCR CDR3. One entry per CDR3 protein results from TCRdb running MiXCR on the multiplex PCR reads. The sample includes under 350,000 distinct CDR3 sequences, about 18% of them seen just once. The material sequenced was blood. Source of these receptors: a woman aged 55-69 years with Graves' ophthalmopathy.

This clonotype was seen repeatedly, ten times or more. The rearrangement uses TRBV7-2 and TRBJ2-7; weak D call: TRBD1 (5 bases). This CDR3 has 13 amino acids. V lost 0 bases and J lost 5, with 8 bases in between. Germline CDR1 is SGHTA and CDR2 is FQGNSA. DNA for the CDR3: TGTGCCAGCAGCTTAGCCAGGGTTAACGAGCAGTACTTC. Amino acid sequence: CASSLARVNEQYF.

In this sample, this clonotype turned up many times. The chain couples TRBV2 to TRBJ2-7; D is possibly TRBD1 or TRBD2 (5 bases each). Germline CDR1 and CDR2: SNHLY and FYNNEI. The CDR3 loop spans 14 amino acids. Trimming removed 6 bases at V and 2 bases at J, with 14 bases between. The CDR3 reads CASRYGTDTYEQYF. CDR3 bases: TGTGCCAGCAGATACGGGACGGATACCTACGAGCAGTACTTC.

This clonotype showed up many times. The chain recombines TRBV11-2 with TRBJ2-5; D call uncertain. Trimming cost V 3 bases and J 5 bases, with 7 bases left between them. The germline V gene has CDR1 SGHAT and CDR2 FQNNGV. This CDR3 comprises 12 residues. The CDR3: CASSFSGETQYF. In DNA form, the CDR3 reads TGTGCCAGCAGCTTTTCGGGCGAGACCCAGTACTTC.

This clonotype was recorded at least ten times. The genes are TRBV7-2 and TRBJ2-5; D uncertain. V was trimmed by 5 bases and J by 0 bases, leaving 4 bases between them. CDR1 SGHTA and CDR2 FQGNSA come from the germline V gene. There are 12 residues in the CDR3. CDR3 sequence: CASSTYQETQYF. CDR3 sequence (DNA): TGTGCCAGCAGCACCTACCAAGAGACCCAGTACTTC. Drawing the rest from reference TRBV7-2 and TRBJ2-5, the complete variable domain is GAGVSQSPSNKVTEKGKDVELRCDPISGHTALYWYRQSLGQGLEFLIYFQGNSAPDKSGLPSDRFSAERTGGSVSTLTIQRTQQEDSAVYLCASSTYQETQYFGPGTRLLVL.

The rearrangement joins TRBV28 to TRBJ2-2; TRBD1 matches at 8 bases. The CDR3 runs to 14 residues. Trimming cost V 1 base and J 7 bases; bases outside gene matches: 2. Germline CDR1 reads MDHEN; CDR2 reads SYDVKM. CDR3 in amino acids: CASSLSGTGGELFF. In DNA, the CDR3 is TGTGCCAGCAGTTTATCTGGGACAGGCGGGGAGCTGTTTTTT.

This clonotype was observed at least ten times. The rearrangement joins TRBV28 to TRBJ2-2; the D gene is possibly TRBD2 (5 bases). Per germline, CDR1 MDHEN and CDR2 SYDVKM. V was pared by 7 bases and J by 0 bases, with 12 bases between. The CDR3 runs 15 residues. CDR3 sequence (DNA): TGTGCCAGCACGAGGACTGGGACGAACACCGGGGAGCTGTTTTTT. Translating gives CASTRTGTNTGELFF.

This clonotype came up many times. V and J are TRBV7-2 and TRBJ1-3; D may be TRBD1 (6 bases). V lost 2 bases to trimming and J lost 4 bases, with 12 bases between them. This CDR3 region has 15 residues. Per the germline V gene, CDR1 is SGHTA and CDR2 is FQGNSA. CDR3 sequence: CASSLTGTTGNTIYF. The CDR3 DNA is TGTGCCAGCAGCTTAACCGGGACAACAGGAAACACCATATATTTT. Complete variable domain (other parts from reference TRBV7-2 and TRBJ1-3): GAGVSQSPSNKVTEKGKDVELRCDPISGHTALYWYRQSLGQGLEFLIYFQGNSAPDKSGLPSDRFSAERTGGSVSTLTIQRTQQEDSAVYLCASSLTGTTGNTIYFGEGSWLTVV.

This clonotype was seen more than once but under ten times. The gene calls are TRBV6-2 or TRBV6-3 and TRBJ2-4; TRBD1 might be the D (5 bases). CDR3 length: 13 amino acids. Germline loops: CDR1 MNHEY, CDR2 SVGEGT. V gave up 7 bases and J gave up 8 bases, with 15 bases separating them. CDR3 sequence: CASMRLGLDIQYF. The DNA for the CDR3 is TGTGCCAGCATGAGGTTGGGGCTTGACATTCAGTACTTC.

This clonotype has ten or more counts. The rearrangement joins TRBV28 to TRBJ1-5, with 8 bases matching TRBD1. J was trimmed by 6 bases and V by 7 bases; bases with no gene match: 11. The germline V gene encodes CDR1 MDHEN and CDR2 SYDVKM. This CDR3 region has 15 residues. The CDR3 coding sequence is TGTGCCAGCATGCGAGACAGGGGCGGGGGTCAGCCCCAGCATTTT. It encodes CASMRDRGGGQPQHF.

This clonotype has more than one count but fewer than ten. The chain combines TRBV19 with TRBJ2-5; 8 bases are a match to TRBD1. The V segment lost 5 bases and the J segment 5 bases; nucleotides outside the gene matches: 7. The CDR3 loop spans 14 amino acids. Per the germline V gene, CDR1 is LNHDA and CDR2 is SQIVND (reference sequence). CDR3 sequence reads: CASSSPGGRETQYF. The CDR3 DNA reads TGTGCCAGTAGTTCCCCAGGGGGCCGGGAGACCCAGTACTTC.

This clonotype was seen repeatedly, ten times or more. The chain couples TRBV3-1 to TRBJ2-2, with TRBD1 identical over 7 bases. The V and J ends lost 4 bases and 3 bases, in that order; junction bases with no gene match: 8. Germline assignment: CDR1 LGHDT and CDR2 YNNKEL (reference sequence). The CDR3 runs 16 residues. The CDR3 DNA is TGTGCCAGCAGCCCCCGACAGGGTAGGGACACCGGGGAGCTGTTTTTT. This translates into CASSPRQGRDTGELFF.

There are many counts of this clonotype. The chain employs TRBV7-9 and TRBJ1-1, with D possibly being TRBD1 (5 bases). Germline CDR1 and CDR2: SEHNR and FQNEAQ (reference sequence). This CDR3 is built from 15 residues. Trimming took 2 bases from V and 1 from J, leaving 11 bases between them. The CDR3 coding sequence is TGTGCCAGCAGCTTACTCGGCAGGGCGAACACTGAAGCTTTCTTT. This gives the protein CASSLLGRANTEAFF.

A remark on this clonotype: A single base separates this from a much larger clone, so it may be a read error. The V gene is TRBV5-1, the J gene TRBJ2-3; D is tentatively TRBD1 or TRBD2 (5 bases each). Germline-derived CDR1 and CDR2 are SGHRS and YFSETQ. This CDR3 spans 14 amino acids. CDR3: CAGSLGPQADTQYF. In DNA, the CDR3 is TGCGCCGGCAGCTTGGGACCTCAGGCGGATACGCAGTATTTT.

This clonotype has at least ten counts. This sequence joins TRBV5-1 and TRBJ2-7, with unresolved D. This CDR3 contains 14 residues. Germline CDR1 and CDR2: SGHRS and YFSETQ. V was clipped by 0 bases and J by 1 base, with 8 bases between them. The CDR3 spells CASSLGALSYEQYF. In nucleotides, the CDR3 is TGCGCCAGCAGCTTGGGAGCCTTATCCTACGAGCAGTACTTC.

This clonotype was seen a few times. The rearrangement joins TRBV7-9 to TRBJ1-6, with 8 bases lining up with TRBD1. J lost 7 bases, V lost 5 bases, and 7 bases had no gene match. The CDR3 is made up of 15 amino acids. Per the germline V gene, CDR1 is SEHNR and CDR2 is FQNEAQ (reference sequence). The chain's CDR3 is CASSPRTGWNSPLHF. The DNA for the CDR3 is TGTGCCAGCAGCCCTCGGACAGGGTGGAATTCACCCCTCCACTTT.

There are many counts of this clonotype. The chain has TRBV20-1 and TRBJ2-3; 10 bases match TRBD1. With V trimmed by 3 bases and J by 1 base, 1 base remained unmatched. Germline values: CDR1 DFQATT, CDR2 SNEGSKA (reference sequence). The CDR3 spans 14 residues. The CDR3 nucleotides are TGCAGTGCTAGGGGGACAGGGGGCACAGATACGCAGTATTTT. Its translation: CSARGTGGTDTQYF.

Many counts were recorded for this clonotype. This sequence joins TRBV10-3 and TRBJ1-4; D is ambiguous. The germline V and J ends were trimmed by 0 bases and 5 bases, with 10 bases remaining between them. The CDR3 is 15 amino acids. Germline CDR1 ENHRY, CDR2 SYGVKD. CDR3 sequence reads: CAISESDGLNEKLFF. In DNA form, the CDR3 reads TGTGCCATCAGTGAGTCGGACGGATTAAATGAAAAACTGTTTTTT.

J is TRBJ1-1 and V is TRBV5-1, with TRBD1 as a possible D gene (5 bases). The CDR3 is 14 amino acids. CDR1 and CDR2 (germline): SGHRS, YFSETQ. V gave up 3 bases and J gave up 1 base, with 10 bases separating them. This CDR3 is CASSWGSKNTEAFF. CDR3 nucleotides: TGCGCCAGCAGCTGGGGCAGCAAGAACACTGAAGCTTTCTTT. Full variable domain (missing parts from reference TRBV5-1 and TRBJ1-1): KAGVTQTPRYLIKTRGQQVTLSCSPISGHRSVSWYQQTPGQGLQFLFEYFSETQRNKGNFPGRFSGRQFSNSRSEMNVSTLELGDSALYLCASSWGSKNTEAFFGQGTRLTVV.

This clonotype was seen ten or more times. The chain combines TRBV18 with TRBJ2-7; D might be TRBD2 (6 bases). There are 16 residues in the CDR3. Germline lookup yields CDR1 KGHSH and CDR2 LQKENI. V was pared by 2 bases and J by 3 bases, with 17 bases between. As DNA, the CDR3 is TGTGCCAGCTCACCAAATCCTCCTAGCGCGAGCTACGAGCAGTACTTC. Its translation: CASSPNPPSASYEQYF.

This clonotype was counted ten times or more. This chain links TRBV12-3 or TRBV12-4 with TRBJ1-1; 11 positions agree with TRBD1. With V trimmed by 8 bases and J by 2 bases, 7 bases remained unmatched. The CDR3 spans 15 residues. CDR3 in amino acids: CASLGQGASNTEAFF. The CDR3 coding sequence is TGTGCCAGCCTAGGACAGGGGGCTTCAAACACTGAAGCTTTCTTT.

This clonotype appeared a few times. The gene calls are TRBV6-1 and TRBJ1-2, with D uncertain. Germline loops: CDR1 MNHNS, CDR2 SASEGT. Trimming removed 5 bases at V and 4 bases at J, with 11 bases between. This CDR3 has 13 amino acids. CDR3 nucleotides: TGTGCCAGCAGTTCCGACCCCGGCTATGGCTACACCTTC. It translates to CASSSDPGYGYTF.

This clonotype was seen a few times. This chain's CDR3 is CSVEDPIPYGYTF. The CDR3 coding sequence is TGCAGCGTTGAAGATCCGATTCCCTATGGCTACACCTTC. V usage is TRBV29-1 and J usage is TRBJ1-2, with D unresolved. The CDR3 covers 13 residues. V dropped 0 bases and J dropped 4 bases, with 9 bases sitting between them. Germline V lookup: CDR1 SQVTM, CDR2 ANQGSEA. The variable domain in full, completed from reference TRBV29-1 and TRBJ1-2, reads SAVISQKPSRDICQRGTSLTIQCQVDSQVTMMFWYRQQPGQSLTLIATANQGSEATYESGFVIDKFPISRPNLTFSTLTVSNMSPEDSSIYLCSVEDPIPYGYTFGSGTRLTVV.

This chain uses TRBV9 with TRBJ1-1; 9 bases agree with TRBD1. Trimming cost V 3 bases and J 6 bases; bases outside gene matches: 9. Germline CDR1 reads SGDLS; CDR2 reads YYNGEE. CDR3 size: 15 residues. In DNA form, the CDR3 reads TGTGCCAGCAGCGGAGCCCCGGACAGGGGTGCTGAAGCTTTCTTT. Translating it yields CASSGAPDRGAEAFF. The entire variable domain, with the rest obtained from reference TRBV9 and TRBJ1-1, is as follows: DSGVTQTPKHLITATGQRVTLRCSPRSGDLSVYWYQQSLDQGLQFLIQYYNGEERAKGNILERFSAQQFPDLHSELNLSSLELGDSALYFCASSGAPDRGAEAFFGQGTRLTVV.

This clonotype was found many times. V gene TRBV2 combines with J gene TRBJ1-5, with D unclear. The CDR3 has 14 amino acids. The germline V gene encodes CDR1 SNHLY and CDR2 FYNNEI. Deletions cut 2 bases from V and 3 bases from J, with 8 bases between. The CDR3 sequence is CASSEQALNQPQHF. As DNA, the CDR3 is TGTGCCAGCAGTGAACAGGCGCTCAATCAGCCCCAGCATTTT.

The chain uses TRBV7-2 and TRBJ2-7; TRBD1 might be the D (5 bases). V dropped 1 base and J dropped 2 bases, with 15 bases sitting between them. The CDR3 covers 16 residues. Germline V gene sequence: CDR1 SGHTA, CDR2 FQGNSA. For the CDR3, the DNA is TGTGCCAGCAGCTTAGAGGGGCACATATGGCCCTACGAGCAGTACTTC. This encodes CASSLEGHIWPYEQYF. The variable domain in full, with the rest retrieved from reference TRBV7-2 and TRBJ2-7, is GAGVSQSPSNKVTEKGKDVELRCDPISGHTALYWYRQSLGQGLEFLIYFQGNSAPDKSGLPSDRFSAERTGGSVSTLTIQRTQQEDSAVYLCASSLEGHIWPYEQYFGPGTRLTVT.

This clonotype has at least ten counts. This rearrangement joins TRBV5-6 to TRBJ1-5; 7 bases fit TRBD1. After removal of 3 bases from V and 6 bases from J, the junction contained 9 bases not matched to a gene. The CDR3 runs to 15 residues. Germline CDR1 is SGHDT and CDR2 is YYEEEE. CDR3 in amino acids: CASSSQGGLVQPQHF. The CDR3 nucleotides are TGTGCCAGCAGCTCCCAGGGGGGATTAGTTCAGCCCCAGCATTTT.

This clonotype was found many times. V and J are TRBV20-1 and TRBJ2-7; 13 positions agree with TRBD2. Germline CDR1 DFQATT, CDR2 SNEGSKA (reference sequence). CDR3 length: 13 residues. V was clipped by 6 bases and J by 4 bases; unmatched bases: 3. The CDR3, as DNA: TGCAGTGCCGGGACTAGCGGGACGTACGAGCAGTACTTC. Protein sequence: CSAGTSGTYEQYF.

This clonotype occurred many times. The J gene is TRBJ1-2, the V gene TRBV28; D is perhaps TRBD1 (5 bases). Germline values: CDR1 MDHEN, CDR2 SYDVKM. The CDR3 sequence is 14 residues long. V lost 1 base and J 4 bases, leaving 10 bases between the germline ends. The CDR3 region is CASSLLGTGYGYTF. CDR3 nucleotides: TGTGCCAGCAGTTTATTAGGGACGGGCTATGGCTACACCTTC.

This clonotype was counted at least ten times. The J gene is TRBJ1-1, the V gene TRBV30; no clear D. This CDR3 has 14 residues. The germline gives CDR1 GTSNPN, CDR2 SVGIG (reference sequence). The germline V and J ends were trimmed by 4 bases and 1 base, with 13 bases remaining between them. The chain's CDR3 is CAWIFLRPNTEAFF. CDR3 nucleotide sequence: TGTGCCTGGATTTTTTTACGGCCGAACACTGAAGCTTTCTTT.

This chain connects TRBV9 to TRBJ1-5; weak D call: TRBD1 (5 bases). The CDR3 consists of 15 residues. V gave up 0 bases and J gave up 4 bases, with 11 bases separating them. Germline CDR1 reads SGDLS; CDR2 reads YYNGEE. Written as DNA, the CDR3 is TGTGCCAGCAGCGTAGACGGGGCCCGGAATCAGCCCCAGCATTTT. Its protein product is CASSVDGARNQPQHF.